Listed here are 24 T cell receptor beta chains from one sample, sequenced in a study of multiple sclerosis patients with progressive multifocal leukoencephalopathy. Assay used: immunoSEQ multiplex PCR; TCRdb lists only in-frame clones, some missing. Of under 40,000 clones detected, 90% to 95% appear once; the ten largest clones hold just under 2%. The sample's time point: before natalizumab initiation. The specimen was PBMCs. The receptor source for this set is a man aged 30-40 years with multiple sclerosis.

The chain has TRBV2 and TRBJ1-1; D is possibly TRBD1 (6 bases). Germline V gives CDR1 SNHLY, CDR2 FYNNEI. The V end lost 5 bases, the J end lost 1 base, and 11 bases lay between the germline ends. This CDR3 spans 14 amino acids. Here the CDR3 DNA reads TGTGCCAGCAGTCAACAGGGCCCGAACACTGAAGCTTTCTTT. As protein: CASSQQGPNTEAFF.

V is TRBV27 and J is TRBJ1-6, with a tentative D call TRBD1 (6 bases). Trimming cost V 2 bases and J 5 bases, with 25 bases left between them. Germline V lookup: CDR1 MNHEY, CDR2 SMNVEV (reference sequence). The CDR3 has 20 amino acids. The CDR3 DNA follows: TGTGCCAGCAGTTTACGGTGGGGGGCCCCCAAGGTAATCGATAATTCACCCCTCCACTTT. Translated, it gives CASSLRWGAPKVIDNSPLHF.

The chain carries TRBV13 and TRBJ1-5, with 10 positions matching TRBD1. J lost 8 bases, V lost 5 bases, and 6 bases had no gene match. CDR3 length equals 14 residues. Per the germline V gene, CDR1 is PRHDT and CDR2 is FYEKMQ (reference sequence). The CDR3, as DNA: TGTGCCAGCAGCCTCGGGACAGGGGACGAGCCCCAGCATTTT. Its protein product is CASSLGTGDEPQHF.

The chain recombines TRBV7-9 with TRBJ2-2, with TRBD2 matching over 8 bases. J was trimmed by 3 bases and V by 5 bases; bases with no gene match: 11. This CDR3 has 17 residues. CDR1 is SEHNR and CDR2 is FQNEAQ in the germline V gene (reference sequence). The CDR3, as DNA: TGTGCCAGCAGCGCTAGGACTAGCCGGGTGTACACCGGGGAGCTGTTTTTT. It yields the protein CASSARTSRVYTGELFF.

For the CDR3, the DNA is TGCGCCAGCAGCCAAGATTTGACTAGCGGTTGGTCCTACGAGCAGTACTTC. It yields the protein CASSQDLTSGWSYEQYF. V and J are TRBV5-1 and TRBJ2-7; TRBD2 matches at 9 bases. V shed 4 bases and J 1 base; nucleotides not matched to a gene: 12. CDR1 and CDR2 (germline): SGHRS, YFSETQ. The CDR3 consists of 17 residues.

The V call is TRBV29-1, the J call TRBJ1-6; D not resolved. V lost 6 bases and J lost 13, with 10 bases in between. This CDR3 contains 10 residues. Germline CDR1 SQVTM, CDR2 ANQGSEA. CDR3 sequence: CSVYGPPLHF. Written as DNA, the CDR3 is TGCAGCGTCTACGGACCTCCCCTCCACTTT.

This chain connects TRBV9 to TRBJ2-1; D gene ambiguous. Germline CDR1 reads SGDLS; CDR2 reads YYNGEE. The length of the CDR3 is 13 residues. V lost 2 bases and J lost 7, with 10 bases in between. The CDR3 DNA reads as TGTGCCAGCAGCGTTGGGAACGAGAATGAGCAGTTCTTC. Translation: CASSVGNENEQFF.

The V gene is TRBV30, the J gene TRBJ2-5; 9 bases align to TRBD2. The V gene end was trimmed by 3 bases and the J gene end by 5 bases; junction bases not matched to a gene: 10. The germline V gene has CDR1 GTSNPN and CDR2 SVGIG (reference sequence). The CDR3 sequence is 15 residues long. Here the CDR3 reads CAWRGGLAGKETQYF. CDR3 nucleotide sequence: TGTGCCTGGAGAGGTGGGCTAGCGGGGAAGGAGACCCAGTACTTC.

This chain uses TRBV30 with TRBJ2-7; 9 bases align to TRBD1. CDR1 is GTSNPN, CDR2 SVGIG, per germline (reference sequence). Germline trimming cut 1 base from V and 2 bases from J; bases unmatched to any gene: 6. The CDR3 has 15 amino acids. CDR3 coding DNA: TGTGCCTGGAGTGGGGGGACAGGGACTACCTACGAGCAGTACGTC. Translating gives CAWSGGTGTTYEQYV.

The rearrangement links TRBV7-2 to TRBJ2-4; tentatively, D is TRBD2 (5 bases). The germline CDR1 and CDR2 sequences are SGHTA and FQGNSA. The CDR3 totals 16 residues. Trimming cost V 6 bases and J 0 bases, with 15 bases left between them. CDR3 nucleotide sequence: TGTGCCAGCAGTCATTTTAGCGTTCTAGCCAAAAACATTCAGTACTTC. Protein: CASSHFSVLAKNIQYF.

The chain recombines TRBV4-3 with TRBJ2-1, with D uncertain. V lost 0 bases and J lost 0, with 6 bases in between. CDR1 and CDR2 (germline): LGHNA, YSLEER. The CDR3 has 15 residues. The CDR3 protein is CASSQDVNSYNEQFF. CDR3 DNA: TGCGCCAGCAGCCAAGATGTAAACTCCTACAATGAGCAGTTCTTC.

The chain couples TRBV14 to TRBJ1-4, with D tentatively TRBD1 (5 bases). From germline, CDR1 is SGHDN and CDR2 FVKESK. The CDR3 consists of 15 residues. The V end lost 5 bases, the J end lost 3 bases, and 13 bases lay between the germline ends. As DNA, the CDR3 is TGTGCCAGCAGCTTTAGGGGCAAATCTAATGAAAAACTGTTTTTT. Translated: CASSFRGKSNEKLFF. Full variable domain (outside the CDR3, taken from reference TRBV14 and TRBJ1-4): EAGVTQFPSHSVIEKGQTVTLRCDPISGHDNLYWYRRVMGKEIKFLLHFVKESKQDESGMPNNRFLAERTGGTYSTLKVQPAELEDSGVYFCASSFRGKSNEKLFFGSGTQLSVL.

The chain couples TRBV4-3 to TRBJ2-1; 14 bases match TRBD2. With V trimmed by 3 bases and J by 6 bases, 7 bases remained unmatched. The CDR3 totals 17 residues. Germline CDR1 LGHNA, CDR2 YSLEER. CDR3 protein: CASSHPGLAGGGNEQFF. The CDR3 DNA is TGCGCCAGCAGCCACCCTGGACTAGCGGGAGGAGGCAATGAGCAGTTCTTC.

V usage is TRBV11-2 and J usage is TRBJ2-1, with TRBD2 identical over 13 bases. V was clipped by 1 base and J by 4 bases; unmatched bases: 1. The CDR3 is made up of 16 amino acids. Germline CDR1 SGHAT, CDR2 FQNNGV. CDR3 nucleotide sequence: TGTGCCAGCAGCTTAGCACTAGCGGGAGGGTACAATGAGCAGTTCTTC. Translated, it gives CASSLALAGGYNEQFF.

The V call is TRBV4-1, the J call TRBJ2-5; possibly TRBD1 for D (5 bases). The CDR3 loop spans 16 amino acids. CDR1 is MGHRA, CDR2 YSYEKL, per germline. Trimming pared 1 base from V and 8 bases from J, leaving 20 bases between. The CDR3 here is CASSQVARAGSGTQYF. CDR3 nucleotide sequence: TGCGCCAGCAGCCAAGTGGCGCGCGCAGGGTCTGGTACCCAGTACTTC.

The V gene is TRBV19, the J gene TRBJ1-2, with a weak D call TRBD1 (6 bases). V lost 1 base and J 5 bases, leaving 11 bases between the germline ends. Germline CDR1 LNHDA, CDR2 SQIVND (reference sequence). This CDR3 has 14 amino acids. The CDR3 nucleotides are TGTGCCAGTAGTATAGGGGGGCCCGGGTATGGCTACACCTTC. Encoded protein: CASSIGGPGYGYTF.

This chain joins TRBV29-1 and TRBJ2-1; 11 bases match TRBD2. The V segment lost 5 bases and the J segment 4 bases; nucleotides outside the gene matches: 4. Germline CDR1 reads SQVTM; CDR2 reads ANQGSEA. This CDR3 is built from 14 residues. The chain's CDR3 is CSVIPSGRYNEQFF. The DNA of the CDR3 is TGCAGCGTTATCCCTAGCGGGAGGTACAATGAGCAGTTCTTC.

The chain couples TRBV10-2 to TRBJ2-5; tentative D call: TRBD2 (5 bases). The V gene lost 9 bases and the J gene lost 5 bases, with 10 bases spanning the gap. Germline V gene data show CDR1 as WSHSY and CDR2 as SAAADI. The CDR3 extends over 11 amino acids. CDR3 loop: CARTSPETQYF. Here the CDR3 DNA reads TGCGCCAGAACTAGTCCGGAGACCCAGTACTTC.

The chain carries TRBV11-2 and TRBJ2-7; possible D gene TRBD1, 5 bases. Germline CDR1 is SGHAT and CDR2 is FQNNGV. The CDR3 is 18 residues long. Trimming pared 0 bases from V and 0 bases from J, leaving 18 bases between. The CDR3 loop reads CASSLERKGSVGSYEQYF. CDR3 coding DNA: TGTGCCAGCAGCTTAGAAAGGAAGGGGTCGGTAGGCTCCTACGAGCAGTACTTC. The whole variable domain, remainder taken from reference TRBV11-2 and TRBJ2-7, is EAGVAQSPRYKIIEKRQSVAFWCNPISGHATLYWYQQILGQGPKLLIQFQNNGVVDDSQLPKDRFSAERLKGVDSTLKIQPAKLEDSAVYLCASSLERKGSVGSYEQYFGPGTRLTVT.

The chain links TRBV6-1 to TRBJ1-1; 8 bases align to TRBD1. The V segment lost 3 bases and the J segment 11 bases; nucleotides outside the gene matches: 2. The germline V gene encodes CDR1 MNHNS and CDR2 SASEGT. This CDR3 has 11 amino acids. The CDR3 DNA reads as TGTGCCAGCAGTGAGAGGACAGGGGCTTTCTTT. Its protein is CASSERTGAFF.

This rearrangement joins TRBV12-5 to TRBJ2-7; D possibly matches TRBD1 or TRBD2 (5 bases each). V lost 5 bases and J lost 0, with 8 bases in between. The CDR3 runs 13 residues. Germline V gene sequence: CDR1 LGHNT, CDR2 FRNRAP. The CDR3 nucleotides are TGTGCTAGTGGTCTGGGGACCTCCTACGAGCAGTACTTC. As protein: CASGLGTSYEQYF.

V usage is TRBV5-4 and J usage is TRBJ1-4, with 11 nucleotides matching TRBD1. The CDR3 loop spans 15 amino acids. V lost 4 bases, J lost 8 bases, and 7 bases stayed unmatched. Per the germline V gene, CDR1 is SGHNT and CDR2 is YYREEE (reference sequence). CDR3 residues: CASSPSGTGGEKLFF. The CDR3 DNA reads TGTGCCAGCAGCCCCTCCGGGACAGGGGGGGAAAAACTGTTTTTT.

In DNA form, the CDR3 reads TGTGCCAGTAGTATCGCAGCGAACACTGAAGCTTTCTTT. Translated, it gives CASSIAANTEAFF. The chain links TRBV19 to TRBJ1-1; D is undetermined. V was shortened by 3 bases and J by 1 base, with 6 bases between the two germline ends. Per the germline V gene, CDR1 is LNHDA and CDR2 is SQIVND (reference sequence). CDR3 length: 13 residues.

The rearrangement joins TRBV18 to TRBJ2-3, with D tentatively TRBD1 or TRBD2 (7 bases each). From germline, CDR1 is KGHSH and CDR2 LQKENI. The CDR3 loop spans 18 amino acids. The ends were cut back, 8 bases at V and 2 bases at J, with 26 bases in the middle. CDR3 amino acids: CASPPPGGKAGPTDTQYF. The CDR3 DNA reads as TGTGCCAGCCCCCCGCCAGGGGGTAAAGCGGGACCCACAGATACGCAGTATTTT.